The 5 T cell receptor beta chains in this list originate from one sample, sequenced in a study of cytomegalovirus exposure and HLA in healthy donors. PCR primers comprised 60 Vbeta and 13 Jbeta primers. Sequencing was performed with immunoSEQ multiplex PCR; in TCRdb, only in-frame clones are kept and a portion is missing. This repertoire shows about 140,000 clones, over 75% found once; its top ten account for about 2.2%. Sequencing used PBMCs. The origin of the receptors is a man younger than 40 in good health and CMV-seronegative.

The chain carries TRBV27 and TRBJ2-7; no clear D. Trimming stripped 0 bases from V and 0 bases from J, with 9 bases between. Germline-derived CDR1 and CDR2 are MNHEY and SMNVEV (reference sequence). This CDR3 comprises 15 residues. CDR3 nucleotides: TGTGCCAGCAGTTTATCGGCACCTAGCTCCTACGAGCAGTACTTC. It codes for CASSLSAPSSYEQYF.

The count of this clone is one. In nucleotides, the CDR3 is TGCAGCGTCCGGACAGGGCTCTCCTACGAGCAGTACTTC. Translation gives CSVRTGLSYEQYF. The chain uses TRBV29-1 and TRBJ2-7; 8 bases are shared with TRBD1. The length of the CDR3 is 13 residues. Unmatched junction bases numbered 4, after V lost 6 bases and J lost 0 bases. Germline lookup yields CDR1 SQVTM and CDR2 ANQGSEA.

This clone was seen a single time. The CDR3 DNA is TGTGCCCCCGCGGGGGCCCCCAACTACGAGCAGTACTTC. Translated, it gives CAPAGAPNYEQYF. The chain combines TRBV2 with TRBJ2-7; tentatively, D is TRBD2 (7 bases). The CDR3 extends over 13 amino acids. Germline V gives CDR1 SNHLY, CDR2 FYNNEI. Trimming pared 11 bases from V and 3 bases from J, leaving 17 bases between.

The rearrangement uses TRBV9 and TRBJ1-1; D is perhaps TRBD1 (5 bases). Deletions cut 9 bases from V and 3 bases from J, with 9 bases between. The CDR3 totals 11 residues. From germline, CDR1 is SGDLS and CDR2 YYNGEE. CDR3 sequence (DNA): TGTGCCATTAGACAGTACACTGAAGCTTTCTTT. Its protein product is CAIRQYTEAFF.

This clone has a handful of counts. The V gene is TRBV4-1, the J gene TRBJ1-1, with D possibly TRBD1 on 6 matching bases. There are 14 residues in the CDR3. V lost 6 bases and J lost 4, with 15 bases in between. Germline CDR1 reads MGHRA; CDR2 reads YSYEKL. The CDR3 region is CASSRNTGFTEAFF. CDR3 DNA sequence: TGCGCCAGCAGTCGGAATACAGGGTTCACTGAAGCTTTCTTT.